These 27 T cell receptor beta chains were sequenced from one sample in a study of cytomegalovirus exposure and HLA in healthy donors. The PCR contained 60 Vbeta and 13 Jbeta primers. Generated by immunoSEQ multiplex PCR, the TCRdb table keeps only in-frame clones and is missing some. The table has under 200,000 clones, around 83% seen once. The material sequenced was PBMCs. All receptors come from a woman aged 18 to 35 in good health and CMV-seronegative.

V gene TRBV28 combines with J gene TRBJ2-2; D is unclear. Germline lookup yields CDR1 MDHEN and CDR2 SYDVKM. CDR3 length: 16 amino acids. The germline V and J ends were trimmed by 3 bases and 3 bases, with 14 bases remaining between them. CDR3 amino acids: CASSFPGLLDTGELFF. CDR3 in DNA: TGTGCCAGCAGTTTCCCCGGGTTGCTTGACACCGGGGAGCTGTTTTTT.

This chain joins TRBV6-5 and TRBJ2-1; no reliable D call. There are 13 residues in the CDR3. With 5 bases removed from V and 3 bases from J, the gap between germline ends came to 8 bases. The germline gives CDR1 MNHEY, CDR2 SVGAGI. The CDR3 DNA sequence: TGTGCCAGCAGTCCGCACAGCTACAATGAGCAGTTCTTC. It codes for CASSPHSYNEQFF.

Here the CDR3 reads CASSQLTGSDYGYTF. In DNA form, the CDR3 reads TGTGCCAGCAGCCAACTGACAGGGTCGGACTATGGCTACACCTTC. The chain is built from TRBV5-4 and TRBJ1-2; 7 nucleotides line up with TRBD1. In germline, CDR1 is SGHNT, CDR2 YYREEE (reference sequence). J lost 3 bases, V lost 4 bases, and 9 bases had no gene match. There are 15 residues in the CDR3. The full variable domain, in which reference TRBV5-4 and TRBJ1-2 provide the parts outside the CDR3, is ETGVTQSPTHLIKTRGQQVTLRCSSQSGHNTVSWYQQALGQGPQFIFQYYREEENGRGNFPPRFSGLQFPNYSSELNVNALELDDSALYLCASSQLTGSDYGYTFGSGTRLTVV.

The chain couples TRBV5-4 to TRBJ1-1, with 7 bases aligning to TRBD1. Per germline, CDR1 SGHNT and CDR2 YYREEE (reference sequence). The V and J ends lost 6 bases and 0 bases, in that order; junction bases with no gene match: 2. This CDR3 is 13 amino acids long. The CDR3 here is CASTGQMNTEAFF. In DNA, the CDR3 is TGTGCCAGCACGGGACAGATGAACACTGAAGCTTTCTTT. The full variable domain, in which reference TRBV5-4 and TRBJ1-1 provide the parts outside the CDR3, is ETGVTQSPTHLIKTRGQQVTLRCSSQSGHNTVSWYQQALGQGPQFIFQYYREEENGRGNFPPRFSGLQFPNYSSELNVNALELDDSALYLCASTGQMNTEAFFGQGTRLTVV.

The chain recombines TRBV2 with TRBJ2-7; possibly TRBD2 for D (5 bases). Trimming removed 8 bases from V and 4 bases from J, with 15 bases in between. This CDR3 spans 13 amino acids. Germline V CDR1 and CDR2: SNHLY, FYNNEI. This CDR3 reads CASLSSREYEQYF. The CDR3 bases are TGTGCCAGCTTATCCTCACGGGAATACGAGCAGTACTTC. The full variable domain, in which reference TRBV2 and TRBJ2-7 provide the parts outside the CDR3, is EPEVTQTPSHQVTQMGQEVILRCVPISNHLYFYWYRQILGQKVEFLVSFYNNEISEKSEIFDDQFSVERPDGSNFTLKIRSTKLEDSAMYFCASLSSREYEQYFGPGTRLTVT.

This clone occurred once. V and J are TRBV9 and TRBJ1-4; 8 positions agree with TRBD1. The CDR3 runs to 14 residues. V lost 3 bases and J lost 4; bases outside the gene matches: 2. Looked up from germline, CDR1 is SGDLS and CDR2 is YYNGEE. The CDR3 spells CASSEQGGNEKLFF. The CDR3 coding sequence is TGTGCCAGCAGCGAACAGGGGGGTAATGAAAAACTGTTTTTT. The full variable domain, completed using reference TRBV9 and TRBJ1-4, is DSGVTQTPKHLITATGQRVTLRCSPRSGDLSVYWYQQSLDQGLQFLIQYYNGEERAKGNILERFSAQQFPDLHSELNLSSLELGDSALYFCASSEQGGNEKLFFGSGTQLSVL.

The V and J genes are TRBV2 and TRBJ2-2, with TRBD2 matching over 15 bases. V shed 5 bases and J 8 bases; nucleotides not matched to a gene: 3. Looked up from germline, CDR1 is SNHLY and CDR2 is FYNNEI. This CDR3 comprises 15 residues. The CDR3 loop reads CASSRTSGGVGELFF. CDR3 bases: TGTGCCAGCAGTCGGACTAGCGGGGGGGTTGGGGAGCTGTTTTTT.

The CDR3 protein is CAWSPGDRPNQPQHF. The CDR3 nucleotides read TGTGCCTGGAGTCCCGGGGACAGGCCCAATCAGCCCCAGCATTTT. V and J are TRBV30 and TRBJ1-5, with 8 bases that match TRBD1. J gave up 3 bases and V 2 bases, and 6 bases lay outside the gene matches. The germline V gene has CDR1 GTSNPN and CDR2 SVGIG (reference sequence). There are 15 residues in the CDR3.

The chain links TRBV5-4 to TRBJ2-2; tentatively, D is TRBD1 (5 bases). The CDR3 has 15 amino acids. Per germline, CDR1 SGHNT and CDR2 YYREEE (reference sequence). V was shortened by 0 bases and J by 4 bases, with 10 bases between the two germline ends. The CDR3 protein is CASSLAGRATGELFF. In nucleotides, the CDR3 is TGTGCCAGCAGCTTGGCGGGCAGGGCCACCGGGGAGCTGTTTTTT. The full variable domain, its missing parts supplied by reference TRBV5-4 and TRBJ2-2, is ETGVTQSPTHLIKTRGQQVTLRCSSQSGHNTVSWYQQALGQGPQFIFQYYREEENGRGNFPPRFSGLQFPNYSSELNVNALELDDSALYLCASSLAGRATGELFFGEGSRLTVL.

This chain links TRBV27 with TRBJ1-2; 9 nucleotides line up with TRBD1. V shed 5 bases and J 3 bases; nucleotides not matched to a gene: 7. This CDR3 has 15 residues. CDR1 and CDR2 from the germline V gene are MNHEY and SMNVEV (reference sequence). CDR3 DNA: TGTGCCAGCAGTCCCCGGACAGGGGAGGACTATGGCTACACCTTC. Translated, it gives CASSPRTGEDYGYTF.

CDR3 in amino acids: CASSQVGTVNYGYTF. Here the CDR3 DNA reads TGTGCCAGCAGCCAAGTAGGAACAGTCAACTATGGCTACACCTTC. V gene TRBV4-2 combines with J gene TRBJ1-2; D gene uncertain. The CDR3 runs 15 residues. V lost 1 base and J 2 bases, leaving 11 bases between the germline ends. Germline CDR1 is LGHNA and CDR2 is YNFKEQ.

The chain carries TRBV4-1 and TRBJ2-1; TRBD1 might be the D (5 bases). V was cut by 3 bases and J by 8 bases, with 8 bases left in between. This CDR3 contains 12 residues. Germline CDR1 and CDR2: MGHRA and YSYEKL. The CDR3 sequence: CASSQGLDEQFF. The CDR3 region has the DNA TGCGCCAGCAGCCAGGGGCTGGATGAGCAGTTCTTC.

This clone has only one observation. The V and J genes are TRBV5-4 and TRBJ2-7; 7 bases map to TRBD1. J was trimmed by 3 bases and V by 5 bases; bases with no gene match: 17. The length of the CDR3 is 17 residues. Germline CDR1 is SGHNT and CDR2 is YYREEE (reference sequence). Here the CDR3 reads CASRPSTGQRGVYEQYF. CDR3 DNA: TGTGCCAGCAGACCCTCGACAGGGCAAAGAGGGGTCTACGAGCAGTACTTC.

This clone was observed a few times. The gene calls are TRBV5-6 and TRBJ2-3, with 7 bases aligning to TRBD2. The V gene end was trimmed by 4 bases and the J gene end by 0 bases; junction bases not matched to a gene: 8. CDR3 length: 16 amino acids. CDR1 is SGHDT and CDR2 is YYEEEE in the germline V gene. The CDR3 coding sequence is TGTGCCAGCAGCCCACTCGCGCGGGGGAGCACAGATACGCAGTATTTT. Amino acids: CASSPLARGSTDTQYF.

The chain carries TRBV7-6 and TRBJ2-5, with D maybe TRBD2 (5 bases). The V end was cut by 1 base, the J end by 7 bases, with 10 bases between. The CDR3 has 13 residues. Germline lookup yields CDR1 SGHVS and CDR2 FNYEAQ. The CDR3 nucleotides read TGTGCCAGCAGCTTAGGAGAGGGTGGGACCCAGTACTTC. This gives the protein CASSLGEGGTQYF.

The sample holds one count of this clone. V and J are TRBV5-6 and TRBJ2-5; D unresolved. CDR1 and CDR2 (germline): SGHDT, YYEEEE. The CDR3 consists of 15 residues. Trimming removed 2 bases from V and 3 bases from J, with 14 bases in between. CDR3 nucleotide sequence: TGTGCCAGCAGCTTTCTTGATCCTATCAAAGAGACCCAGTACTTC. Amino acid sequence: CASSFLDPIKETQYF.

This clone has only a few counts. V and J are TRBV1 and TRBJ1-2; TRBD1, the D gene given by the table, was not confirmed from the DNA. TRBV1 is shown as a pseudogene. The CDR3 is made up of 21 amino acids. CDR3 residues: CTSSQAPQGNFTGAGSYGYTF. The CDR3 DNA reads TGCACCAGCAGCCAAGCCCCACAAGGGAACTTCACAGGGGCGGGAAGCTATGGCTACACCTTC.

The J gene is TRBJ2-6, the V gene TRBV27; possible D gene TRBD1, 5 bases. The CDR3 has 17 residues. Germline V gene sequence: CDR1 MNHEY, CDR2 SMNVEV (reference sequence). Trimming took off 4 bases at V and 4 bases at J, with 17 bases between the two ends. CDR3 amino acids: CASSSVQTGYGANVLTF. The CDR3 DNA sequence: TGTGCCAGCAGTTCCGTCCAAACAGGTTACGGGGCCAACGTCCTGACTTTC.

The rearrangement joins TRBV18 to TRBJ1-4; the match to TRBD1 covers 9 bases. Germline V gives CDR1 KGHSH, CDR2 LQKENI. CDR3 length: 16 residues. V lost 1 base and J lost 2; bases outside the gene matches: 2. The CDR3 loop reads CASSPRGTGTNEKLFF. The CDR3 coding sequence is TGTGCCAGCTCACCACGAGGGACAGGGACTAATGAAAAACTGTTTTTT. Full variable domain (remainder filled in from reference TRBV18 and TRBJ1-4): NAGVMQNPRHLVRRRGQEARLRCSPMKGHSHVYWYRQLPEEGLKFMVYLQKENIIDESGMPKERFSAEFPKEGPSILRIQQVVRGDSAAYFCASSPRGTGTNEKLFFGSGTQLSVL.

The CDR3 DNA is TGTGCCAGCAGCCAAAACCGCGGGACAGGGAATAAGCCCCAGCATTTT. Protein: CASSQNRGTGNKPQHF. The chain combines TRBV16 with TRBJ1-5; 9 positions match TRBD1. The CDR3 sequence is 16 residues long. Germline CDR1 KGHSY, CDR2 FQNENV. Unmatched junction bases numbered 10, after V lost 2 bases and J lost 8 bases.

The J gene is TRBJ2-4, the V gene TRBV19, with 7 bases aligning to TRBD2. V lost 5 bases to trimming and J lost 11 bases; unmatched junction nucleotides: 15. Germline values: CDR1 LNHDA, CDR2 SQIVND (reference sequence). The CDR3 length is 15 residues. The CDR3 spells CASSSNMGAGSLQYF. The CDR3 DNA sequence: TGTGCCAGTAGTTCCAACATGGGAGCGGGGTCCCTTCAGTACTTC.

The chain employs TRBV10-3 and TRBJ2-7; TRBD1 aligns across 11 bases. V lost 8 bases and J lost 2; bases outside the gene matches: 8. Germline V gene sequence: CDR1 ENHRY, CDR2 SYGVKD. CDR3 length: 15 residues. CDR3 protein: CAIHQPGQGAYEQYF. DNA of the CDR3: TGTGCCATCCATCAGCCGGGACAGGGGGCCTACGAGCAGTACTTC.

The rearrangement links TRBV25-1 to TRBJ1-1; TRBD1 is a possible D gene (5 bases). The germline V gene has CDR1 MGHDK and CDR2 SYGVNS. Trimming cost V 4 bases and J 5 bases, with 14 bases left between them. The CDR3 length is 14 residues. The CDR3 region is CASSVYRKETEAFF. The CDR3 coding sequence is TGTGCCAGCAGTGTCTACAGGAAAGAGACTGAAGCTTTCTTT.

The rearrangement uses TRBV11-1 and TRBJ1-2; 10 positions match TRBD1. The CDR3 has 18 residues. Germline lookup yields CDR1 SGHAT and CDR2 FQDESV (reference sequence). The V segment lost 2 bases and the J segment 6 bases; nucleotides outside the gene matches: 15. In DNA, the CDR3 is TGTGCCAGCAGCTTAAACGGGGACAGGGGCCTATCCGGGGATGGCTACACCTTC. It translates to CASSLNGDRGLSGDGYTF.

The V call is TRBV18, the J call TRBJ1-2; 9 bases line up with TRBD1. The CDR3 totals 18 residues. CDR1 KGHSH and CDR2 LQKENI come from the germline V gene. J gave up 7 bases and V 0 bases, and 15 bases lay outside the gene matches. The CDR3 reads CASSPPSIIGGQGSGYTF. The CDR3 DNA is TGTGCCAGCTCACCACCCTCGATCATCGGGGGACAGGGTTCTGGCTACACCTTC. Supplemented by reference TRBV18 and TRBJ1-2, the full variable domain reads NAGVMQNPRHLVRRRGQEARLRCSPMKGHSHVYWYRQLPEEGLKFMVYLQKENIIDESGMPKERFSAEFPKEGPSILRIQQVVRGDSAAYFCASSPPSIIGGQGSGYTFGSGTRLTVV.

This clone was recorded a few times. This chain links TRBV7-9 with TRBJ2-2; 8 bases agree with TRBD1. V dropped 5 bases and J dropped 4; count of bases not matched to a gene: 6. Germline CDR1 reads SEHNR; CDR2 reads FQNEAQ (reference sequence). The CDR3 totals 15 residues. The DNA of the CDR3 is TGTGCCAGCAGCAACCGGGACAGGCTCACCGGGGAGCTGTTTTTT. Amino acids: CASSNRDRLTGELFF.

The V call is TRBV27, the J call TRBJ2-2; 12 nucleotides line up with TRBD2. J was trimmed by 1 base and V by 6 bases; bases with no gene match: 3. CDR1 MNHEY and CDR2 SMNVEV come from the germline V gene (reference sequence). The CDR3 contains 16 residues. The CDR3 spells CASRLGLAGNTGELFF. DNA of the CDR3: TGTGCCAGCAGACTGGGACTAGCGGGGAACACCGGGGAGCTGTTTTTT.